This T cell receptor (beta chain) was captured in a study of vaccination and CD4 T cells after COVID-19 (dated by TCRdb to about 2022). Regarding the complete study: Convalescent patients had a positive SARS-CoV-2 result on nasal swab PCR, and of these patients, some 10 had mild disease and one had severe disease. Control cultures received a CEFX viral epitope pool as the positive control, an HIV-1 Nef peptide pool as the negative control, or no peptide. The convalescent cohort comprised six males and four females, including two Hispanic individuals, seven Caucasians, two Asians and one multiracial person. Post-COVID blood samples were collected from convalescent patients a median of around 96 days after diagnosis, with a range of about 30 to 161 days. In 9 to 11 COVID-19 convalescent patients and a few infection-naive healthy vaccine recipients, researchers compared the spike-specific CD4+ TCR repertoire from before mRNA vaccination with the repertoire from after. For stimulating the cultures, overlapping spike peptide pools were used, derived from SARS-CoV-2 as well as from the common cold coronaviruses HCoV-NL63, HCoV-OC43 and HCoV-229E. Post-vaccine blood samples were obtained a median of around 74 days after the second vaccine dose, with a range of about 12 to 241 days. Each participant got two doses of either the Pfizer-BioNTech BNT162b2 vaccine (n=8) or the Moderna mRNA-1273 vaccine (n=2). What the work shows at the level of the full study, not this receptor alone: Nearly all vaccine-specific clones in convalescent patients (304 of 307) were mono-reactive for SARS-CoV-2 spike rather than cross-reactive with common cold coronaviruses. Among convalescent patients, a median roughly 90% of the SARS-CoV-2-reactive clones seen after vaccination appeared only after vaccination, which suggests priming specific to the vaccine. The median number of SARS-CoV-2-reactive clonotypes rose from around 22 after infection to a few dozen after vaccination, but the change was not significant. Only a relatively small number of convalescent patients were included in the study, and early timepoints following natural infection were not analyzed.

On this clonotype itself: It has no known antigen specificity. Base quality data are lacking; no much larger clone is found one base away.

Read against the paper, the sample's treatment or condition label means: roughly nine-day PBMC culture with coronavirus spike peptide pools or control peptides (ViraFEST assay). The ViraFEST assay, used in the study, expanded antigen-specific T cells with peptide pools and then identified the expanded clonotypes through TCR sequencing. Positive SARS-CoV-2 PCR tests in the convalescent patients dated from March to December 2020, before Alpha, Beta and Delta variants emerged in the United States. Under 2.5 million PBMCs per well were cultured in IMDM with approximately 4.9% human AB serum and approximately 9.1 IU/ml IL-2, plus 10 ug/ml peptide pools. On days 3 and 7, half of the culture medium was replaced with fresh IL-2-containing medium. After 10 to 11 days of culture, CD4+ T cells were isolated by negative selection with the EasySep CD4+ T cell isolation kit. Ficoll-Paque Plus gradient centrifugation was used to isolate PBMCs from whole blood, and the isolated PBMCs were then either used fresh or cryopreserved at -140C. Triplicate wells were generally used for each culture condition.

The CDR3 has 13 amino acids, counting the end cysteine and phenylalanine. Only the CDR3 DNA is retained, 39 bases long and in frame from the first base. Via the germline V gene (reference sequence), CDR1 is GTSNPN and CDR2 SVGIG. V is reduced by 3 bases and J by 9 bases, leaving a spacing of 12 bases between them. The method was PCR. TCR sequencing of DNA from cultured CD4+ T cells used the Oncomine TCR Beta short-read assay at the Johns Hopkins FTIC core. The QIAamp micro DNA kit was used to extract genomic DNA from the cultured CD4+ T cells. Oncomine TCR Beta libraries from cultured CD4+ T cells were pooled using unique dual indexes and sequenced on an Illumina iSeq 100. The authors processed their data as follows. Non-productive sequences were removed, and CDR3s not starting with C, not ending with F or W, or shorter than 7 amino acids were discarded. The MANAFEST web application was used to identify antigen-specific clonotypes by comparing peptide-stimulated wells against reference wells and other culture wells. Positive clones required FDR below 0.05, an odds ratio above 5, and productive frequency above 0.1% in at least two of three replicate wells. A clonotype was classed as cross-reactive if the clonotype showed significant expansion both in SARS-CoV-2 spike wells and in at least one common cold coronavirus spike condition. Using R version 3.6.1, CDR3 homology was evaluated through Levenshtein distances (stringdist) along with unrooted phylogenetic trees (ape). TCRdb's own reprocessing of the public reads used fastp at Q25 and MiXCR and kept productive beta chains. CDR3 protein duplicates are merged, each entry listing the most common genes and DNA. V and J calls and clone size were set by TCRdb, not the authors. The sample data list about 16,000 distinct CDR3 sequences, and just under 55% of these were observed just once. About 9.1% of the sample goes to the ten largest clones.

The sequence was obtained from a human donor who had recovered from COVID-19. The chain employs TRBV30 and TRBJ1-6, with the D gene too uncertain to name. The sequencing sample was made of CD4+ T cells from blood, cultured in vitro. The sequenced DNA: TGTGCCTGGAGCCAGGATCACAGTTCACCCCTCCACTTT. This translates into CAWSQDHSSPLHF. Beyond the CDR3, the reference TRBV30 and TRBJ1-6 genes provide the residues; the full variable domain reads: SQTIHQWPATLVQPVGSPLSLECTVEGTSNPNLYWYRQAAGRGLQLLFYSVGIGQISSEVPQNLSASRPQDRQFILSSKKLLLSDSGFYLCAWSQDHSSPLHFGNGTRLTVT.